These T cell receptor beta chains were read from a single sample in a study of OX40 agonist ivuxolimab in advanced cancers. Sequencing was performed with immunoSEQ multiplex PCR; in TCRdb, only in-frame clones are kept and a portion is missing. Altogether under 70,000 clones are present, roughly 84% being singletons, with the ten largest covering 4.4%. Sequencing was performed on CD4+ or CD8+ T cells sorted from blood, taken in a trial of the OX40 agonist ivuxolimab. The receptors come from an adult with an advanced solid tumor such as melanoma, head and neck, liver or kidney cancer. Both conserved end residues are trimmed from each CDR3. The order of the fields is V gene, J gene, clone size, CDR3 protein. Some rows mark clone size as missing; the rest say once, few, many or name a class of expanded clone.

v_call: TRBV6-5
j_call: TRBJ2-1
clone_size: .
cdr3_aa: ASSLSNEQF

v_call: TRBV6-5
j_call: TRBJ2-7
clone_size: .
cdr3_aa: ASRPYTGGGEQY

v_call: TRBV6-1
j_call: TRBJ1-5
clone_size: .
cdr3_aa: ASSEGGRGNQPQH

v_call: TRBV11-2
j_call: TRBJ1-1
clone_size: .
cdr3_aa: ASSSQGLNTEAF

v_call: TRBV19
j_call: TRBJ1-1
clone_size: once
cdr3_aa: ASRTTGGMIEAF

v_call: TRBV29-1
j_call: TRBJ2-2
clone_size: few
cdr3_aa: SVETGDANTGELF

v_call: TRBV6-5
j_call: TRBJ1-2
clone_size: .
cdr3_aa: ASTPGGVGGYT

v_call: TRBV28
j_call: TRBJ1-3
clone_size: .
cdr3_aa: ASSAGNTIY

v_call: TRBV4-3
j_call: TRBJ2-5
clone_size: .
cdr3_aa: ASSQDPRGETQY

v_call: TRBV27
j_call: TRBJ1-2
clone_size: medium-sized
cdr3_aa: ASSSPTGTGGPSSYGYT

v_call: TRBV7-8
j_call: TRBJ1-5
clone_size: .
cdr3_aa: ASSPATGLSWAQH

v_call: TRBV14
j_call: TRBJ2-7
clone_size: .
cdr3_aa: ASSQSIVKAYEQY

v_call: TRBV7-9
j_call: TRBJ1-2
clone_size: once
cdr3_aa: ASSFGLGNYGYT

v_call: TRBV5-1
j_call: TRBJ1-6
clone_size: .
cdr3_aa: ASTPHPDSYNSPLH

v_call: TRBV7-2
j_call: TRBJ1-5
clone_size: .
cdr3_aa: ASSLDAGNQPQH

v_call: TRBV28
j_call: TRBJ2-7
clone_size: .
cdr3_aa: ASSLALKLVGVMSYEQY

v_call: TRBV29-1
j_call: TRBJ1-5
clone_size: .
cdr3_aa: SVQTGGNQPQH

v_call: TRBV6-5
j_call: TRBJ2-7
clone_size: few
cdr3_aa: ASSYSVGLSSGEQY

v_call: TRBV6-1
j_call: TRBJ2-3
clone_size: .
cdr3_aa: ASSEAWGTDTQY

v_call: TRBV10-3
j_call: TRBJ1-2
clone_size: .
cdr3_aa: AISGQLTGPGGYT

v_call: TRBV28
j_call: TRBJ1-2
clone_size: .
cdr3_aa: ASSLGRADYGYT

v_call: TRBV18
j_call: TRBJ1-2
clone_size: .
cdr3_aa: ASSPGRLPNYGYT

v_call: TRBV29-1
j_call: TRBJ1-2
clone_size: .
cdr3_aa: SAGGVDRGYGYT

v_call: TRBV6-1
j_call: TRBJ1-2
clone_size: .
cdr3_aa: ASRGTFSNYGYT

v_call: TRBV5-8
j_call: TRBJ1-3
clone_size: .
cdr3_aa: ASSLRTGGGNTIY

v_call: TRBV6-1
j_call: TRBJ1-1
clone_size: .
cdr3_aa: ASRIRDRGGEAF

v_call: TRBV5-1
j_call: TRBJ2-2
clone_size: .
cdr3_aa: ASSGLAAAGELF

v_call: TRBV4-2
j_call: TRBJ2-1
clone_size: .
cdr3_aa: ASSQDGVAGVDEQF

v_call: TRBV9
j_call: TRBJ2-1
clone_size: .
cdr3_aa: ASSPTRGPAEQF

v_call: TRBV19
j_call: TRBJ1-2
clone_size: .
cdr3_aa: ASSPSDRVYGYT

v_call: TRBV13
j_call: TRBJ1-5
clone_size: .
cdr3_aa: ASSSKGQGPYSNQPQH

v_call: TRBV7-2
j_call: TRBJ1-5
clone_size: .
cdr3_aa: ASSRTGVNQPQH

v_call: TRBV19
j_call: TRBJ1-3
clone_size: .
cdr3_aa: ASSTLTTLSQPGGNTIY

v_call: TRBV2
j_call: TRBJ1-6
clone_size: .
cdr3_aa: ASTRSGQSSPLH

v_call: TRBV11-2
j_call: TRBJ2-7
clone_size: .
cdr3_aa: ASSFRGQGTYEQY

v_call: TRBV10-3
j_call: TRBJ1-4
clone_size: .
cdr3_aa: AIRDGYAEKLF

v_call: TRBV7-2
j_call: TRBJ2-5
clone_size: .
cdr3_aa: ASRTEPASETQY

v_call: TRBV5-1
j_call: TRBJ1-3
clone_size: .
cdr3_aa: ASSLAAQTGGSGNTIY

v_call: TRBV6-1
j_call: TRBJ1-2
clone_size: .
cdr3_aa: ASSDTWTGSYGYT

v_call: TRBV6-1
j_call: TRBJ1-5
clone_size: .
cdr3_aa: ASSHDRGSQPQH

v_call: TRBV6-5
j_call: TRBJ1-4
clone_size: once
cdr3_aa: ASSYSGANNEKLF

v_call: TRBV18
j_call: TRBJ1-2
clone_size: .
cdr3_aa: ASSPGENYGYT

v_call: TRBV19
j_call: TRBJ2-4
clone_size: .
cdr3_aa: ASKQDAKNIQY

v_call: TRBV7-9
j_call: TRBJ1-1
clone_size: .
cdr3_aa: ASSLSVNTEAF

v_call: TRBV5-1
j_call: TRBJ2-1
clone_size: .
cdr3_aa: ASSFGLVRDEQF

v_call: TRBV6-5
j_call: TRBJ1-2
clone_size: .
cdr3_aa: ASRRGTGTNYGYT

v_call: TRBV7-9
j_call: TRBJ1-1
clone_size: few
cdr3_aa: ASSFPNTEAF

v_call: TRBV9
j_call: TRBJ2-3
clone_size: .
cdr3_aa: ASSSRQGEQADTQY

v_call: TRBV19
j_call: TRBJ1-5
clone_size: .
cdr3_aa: ASSMKGHSNQPQH

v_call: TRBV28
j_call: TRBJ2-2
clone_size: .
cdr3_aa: ASTPAKGPRFTGELF

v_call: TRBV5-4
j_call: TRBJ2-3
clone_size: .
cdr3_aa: ASSEQKRTDTQY

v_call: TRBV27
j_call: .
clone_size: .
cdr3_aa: ASQRGDEQY